These 21 T cell receptor beta chains were all obtained from the same sample, sequenced in a study of blood T cell repertoires in COVID-19. Clones were read by immunoSEQ multiplex PCR, and TCRdb kept only the in-frame ones, dropping some. The sample holds roughly 45,000 clones, around 85% seen once. Specimen: peripheral blood. These receptors were obtained from a man in his fifties with active COVID-19.

This chain joins TRBV4-1 and TRBJ2-3, with unresolved D. V was cut by 4 bases and J by 2 bases, with 13 bases left in between. This CDR3 is built from 15 residues. Germline V lookup: CDR1 MGHRA, CDR2 YSYEKL. The CDR3 loop reads CASSPTTPLTDTQYF. In DNA, the CDR3 is TGCGCCAGCAGCCCTACTACTCCCCTCACAGATACGCAGTATTTT.

This clone has a single count. J is TRBJ2-1 and V is TRBV2, with 12 bases lining up with TRBD2. In germline, CDR1 is SNHLY, CDR2 FYNNEI. The CDR3 sequence is 14 residues long. Trimming cost V 7 bases and J 8 bases; bases outside gene matches: 6. The CDR3 DNA follows: TGTGCCAGCATAGCGACTAGCGGGAGTTATGAGCAGTTCTTC. It specifies CASIATSGSYEQFF.

The chain links TRBV4-2 to TRBJ2-2; a possible D gene is TRBD2 (5 bases). CDR3 length equals 15 residues. Germline loops: CDR1 LGHNA, CDR2 YNFKEQ. V shed 1 base and J shed 1 base, with 7 bases lying between them. Here the CDR3 reads CASSQGTENTGELFF. CDR3 bases: TGTGCCAGCAGCCAAGGGACTGAGAACACCGGGGAGCTGTTTTTT.

The chain is built from TRBV10-3 and TRBJ1-5; D might be TRBD1 (5 bases). CDR3 length equals 13 residues. Between the trimmed V and J ends, which lost 0 bases and 7 bases, there was a span of 7 bases. Per germline, CDR1 ENHRY and CDR2 SYGVKD. The CDR3 DNA follows: TGTGCCATCAGTGAGTCCACAGGCCAGCCCCAGCATTTT. Its protein is CAISESTGQPQHF.

V is TRBV3-1 (or the pseudogene TRBV3-2) and J is TRBJ2-1, with 11 bases aligning to TRBD2. Germline trimming cut 4 bases from V and 5 bases from J; bases unmatched to any gene: 7. Per the germline V gene, CDR1 is LGHDT and CDR2 is YNNKEL (reference sequence). This CDR3 has 16 amino acids. This chain's CDR3 is CASSPTGTSGNNEQFF. CDR3 DNA: TGTGCCAGCAGCCCAACGGGGACTAGCGGTAACAATGAGCAGTTCTTC.

J is TRBJ2-5 and V is TRBV7-9; maybe TRBD2 (6 bases). The CDR3 covers 15 residues. Germline CDR1 SEHNR, CDR2 FQNEAQ (reference sequence). With 5 bases removed from V and 4 bases from J, the gap between germline ends came to 17 bases. The CDR3 spells CASSPGLAIRETQYF. The CDR3 DNA reads TGTGCCAGCAGCCCCGGGCTAGCGATACGAGAGACCCAGTACTTC.

This clone showed up just a few times. The chain uses TRBV11-2 and TRBJ1-5, with D uncertain. The CDR3 covers 13 residues. Germline V gives CDR1 SGHAT, CDR2 FQNNGV. V lost 0 bases and J 7 bases, leaving 7 bases between the germline ends. DNA for the CDR3: TGTGCCAGCAGCTTAGATTTAGAGCAGCCCCAGCATTTT. Protein sequence: CASSLDLEQPQHF. Combining the CDR3 with reference TRBV11-2 and TRBJ1-5 gives the whole variable domain EAGVAQSPRYKIIEKRQSVAFWCNPISGHATLYWYQQILGQGPKLLIQFQNNGVVDDSQLPKDRFSAERLKGVDSTLKIQPAKLEDSAVYLCASSLDLEQPQHFGDGTRLSIL.

This clone was seen a single time. V is TRBV6-6 and J is TRBJ2-7; TRBD2 matches at 7 bases. V was clipped by 2 bases and J by 4 bases; unmatched bases: 8. The germline CDR1 and CDR2 sequences are MNHNY and SVGAGI (reference sequence). The CDR3 contains 15 residues. The CDR3 sequence: CASSYEAGGLYEQYF. The CDR3 coding sequence is TGTGCCAGCAGTTACGAGGCCGGGGGGTTGTACGAGCAGTACTTC.

The genes are TRBV5-6 and TRBJ2-5; D is unclear. This CDR3 comprises 13 residues. V was shortened by 0 bases and J by 5 bases, with 8 bases between the two germline ends. Germline V gives CDR1 SGHDT, CDR2 YYEEEE. The CDR3 DNA reads TGTGCCAGCAGCTTGGGGGCGACGGAGACCCAGTACTTC. This encodes CASSLGATETQYF. The complete variable domain, with remaining parts taken from reference TRBV5-6 and TRBJ2-5, reads DAGVTQSPTHLIKTRGQQVTLRCSPKSGHDTVSWYQQALGQGPQFIFQYYEEEERQRGNFPDRFSGHQFPNYSSELNVNALLLGDSALYLCASSLGATETQYFGPGTRLLVL.

This chain uses TRBV2 with TRBJ2-6; possible D gene TRBD2, 6 bases. V was trimmed by 3 bases and J by 2 bases, leaving 8 bases between them. From germline, CDR1 is SNHLY and CDR2 FYNNEI. The length of the CDR3 is 15 residues. The CDR3 DNA reads TGTGCCAGCAGTGATTGGGGGGCTGGGGCCAACGTCCTGACTTTC. Translating gives CASSDWGAGANVLTF.

The J gene is TRBJ2-7, the V gene TRBV7-3; TRBD1 aligns across 8 bases. The length of the CDR3 is 12 residues. The J segment lost 5 bases and the V segment lost 6 bases, leaving 3 bases of the junction unmatched. CDR1 and CDR2 (germline): SGHTA, FQGTGA. The CDR3 protein is CASSSGGHEQYF. The CDR3 DNA sequence: TGTGCCAGCAGTTCAGGGGGCCACGAGCAGTACTTC. The full variable domain, rest sourced from reference TRBV7-3 and TRBJ2-7, is GAGVSQTPSNKVTEKGKYVELRCDPISGHTALYWYRQSLGQGPEFLIYFQGTGAADDSGLPNDRFFAVRPEGSVSTLKIQRTERGDSAVYLCASSSGGHEQYFGPGTRLTVT.

This clone has just one count. The chain has TRBV19 and TRBJ1-4; 8 bases match TRBD1. Losses at the gene ends were 3 bases for V and 13 bases for J; bases not matched to a gene: 4. Per the germline V gene, CDR1 is LNHDA and CDR2 is SQIVND (reference sequence). The CDR3 runs to 12 residues. The CDR3 loop is CASSIGQGGLFF. In nucleotides, the CDR3 is TGTGCCAGTAGTATCGGACAGGGAGGACTGTTTTTT.

The chain has TRBV7-8 and TRBJ2-3; 8 bases fit TRBD2. Unmatched junction bases numbered 7, after V lost 5 bases and J lost 0 bases. The CDR3 runs 16 residues. CDR1 and CDR2 (germline): SGHVS, FQNEAQ. CDR3 loop: CASSPLAGSSTDTQYF. As DNA, the CDR3 is TGTGCCAGCAGCCCATTAGCGGGATCTAGCACAGATACGCAGTATTTT.

V usage is TRBV19 and J usage is TRBJ2-4, with 16 bases matching TRBD2. CDR3 length equals 18 residues. Looked up from germline, CDR1 is LNHDA and CDR2 is SQIVND (reference sequence). V lost 6 bases and J lost 0; bases outside the gene matches: 5. CDR3 loop: CASSGTSGRGLAKNIQYF. The CDR3 bases are TGTGCCAGTAGCGGGACTAGCGGGAGGGGGCTAGCCAAAAACATTCAGTACTTC. The variable domain in full, with the rest retrieved from reference TRBV19 and TRBJ2-4, is DGGITQSPKYLFRKEGQNVTLSCEQNLNHDAMYWYRQDPGQGLRLIYYSQIVNDFQKGDIAEGYSVSREKKESFPLTVTSAQKNPTAFYLCASSGTSGRGLAKNIQYFGAGTRLSVL.

The rearrangement links TRBV18 to TRBJ2-7; a possible D gene is TRBD1 (7 bases). The CDR3 extends over 14 amino acids. Germline CDR1 reads KGHSH; CDR2 reads LQKENI. V lost 2 bases, J lost 2 bases, and 10 bases lay in between. The CDR3 spells CASSPGRGAYEQYF. Written as DNA, the CDR3 is TGTGCCAGCTCACCAGGCAGGGGGGCCTACGAGCAGTACTTC.

The chain recombines TRBV7-9 with TRBJ1-4; D is uncertain. CDR1 is SEHNR, CDR2 FQNEAQ, per germline (reference sequence). V was pared by 5 bases and J by 11 bases, with 24 bases between. The CDR3 is 16 residues long. This CDR3 reads CASSPTVAEKMVKLFF. The CDR3, as DNA: TGTGCCAGCAGCCCTACAGTGGCAGAGAAAATGGTCAAACTGTTTTTT.

This chain joins TRBV7-9 and TRBJ1-3; D not certain. This CDR3 comprises 13 residues. Germline values: CDR1 SEHNR, CDR2 FQNEAQ (reference sequence). Trimming left V 5 bases short and J 3 bases short, with 8 bases between. CDR3 protein: CASSPTVGNTIYF. CDR3 nucleotides: TGTGCCAGCAGCCCTACGGTTGGAAACACCATATATTTT.

The chain is built from TRBV3-1 (or the pseudogene TRBV3-2) and TRBJ1-1, with 10 bases matching TRBD1. V gave up 2 bases and J gave up 5 bases; unmatched junction bases: 11. Germline CDR1 reads LGHDT; CDR2 reads YNNKEL (reference sequence). This CDR3 spans 17 amino acids. Here the CDR3 DNA reads TGTGCCAGCAGCCAAATACCGGGACAGGGGATCGGGACTGAAGCTTTCTTT. It translates to CASSQIPGQGIGTEAFF.

This chain links TRBV6-6 with TRBJ2-1; 12 bases are shared with TRBD2. Germline assignment: CDR1 MNHNY and CDR2 SVGAGI (reference sequence). The CDR3 extends over 15 amino acids. Trimming at V came to 5 bases and at J to 7 bases, leaving 6 bases not matched to a gene. The DNA of the CDR3 is TGTGCCAGCAGTACCCTAGCGGGGGGGCAGAATGAGCAGTTCTTC. Translated, it gives CASSTLAGGQNEQFF.

V usage is TRBV4-1 and J usage is TRBJ1-2; 9 bases match TRBD1. V lost 4 bases and J lost 4; bases outside the gene matches: 10. The germline V gene has CDR1 MGHRA and CDR2 YSYEKL. The CDR3 length is 16 residues. Here the CDR3 reads CASSRSGTGNLYGYTF. As DNA, the CDR3 is TGCGCCAGCAGCCGTTCCGGGACAGGGAACCTCTATGGCTACACCTTC.

The chain links TRBV5-1 to TRBJ2-7, with D tentatively TRBD2 (7 bases). Germline lookup yields CDR1 SGHRS and CDR2 YFSETQ. The CDR3 runs 14 residues. The germline V and J ends were trimmed by 2 bases and 3 bases, with 12 bases remaining between them. The CDR3 reads CASSFSGEGYEQYF. CDR3 coding DNA: TGCGCCAGCAGCTTTTCAGGGGAGGGCTACGAGCAGTACTTC.